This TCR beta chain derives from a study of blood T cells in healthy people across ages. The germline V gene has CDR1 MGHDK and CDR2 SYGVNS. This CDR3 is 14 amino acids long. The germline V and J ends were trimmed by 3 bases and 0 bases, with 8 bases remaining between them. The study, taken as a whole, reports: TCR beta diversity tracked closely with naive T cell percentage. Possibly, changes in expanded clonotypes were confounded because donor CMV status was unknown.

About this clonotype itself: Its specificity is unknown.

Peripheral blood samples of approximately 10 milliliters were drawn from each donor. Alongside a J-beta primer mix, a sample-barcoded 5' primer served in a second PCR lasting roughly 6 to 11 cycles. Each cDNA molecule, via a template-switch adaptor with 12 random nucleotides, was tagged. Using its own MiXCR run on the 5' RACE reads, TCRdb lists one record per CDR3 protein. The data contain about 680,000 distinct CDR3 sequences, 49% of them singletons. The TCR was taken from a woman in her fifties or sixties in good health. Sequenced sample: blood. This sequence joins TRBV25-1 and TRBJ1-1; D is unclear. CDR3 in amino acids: CASSDETVNTEAFF. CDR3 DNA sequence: TGTGCCAGCAGTGACGAGACGGTGAACACTGAAGCTTTCTTT.